The present TCR beta chain was sequenced within a study of T cell clones after liver transplantation. Study-wide background: Draws occurred before transplant, before withdrawal, and after complete or failed withdrawal.

Generated by immunoSEQ multiplex PCR, the TCRdb table keeps only in-frame clones and is missing some. The sample contains some 50,000 clones, approximately 77% of which appear only once. CDR1 and CDR2 from the germline V gene are SGHTA and FQGNSA. V lost 3 bases, J lost 4 bases, and 7 bases lay in between. This CDR3 is 12 amino acids long. The sequence came from a human patient who received a liver transplant. Some T cells may trace back to the graft donor. The chain joins TRBV7-2 to TRBJ2-7, with D hard to call. This material consisted of CD4+ T cells from blood, taken at the 22-month timepoint. Here the CDR3 reads CASSFIYYEQYF. DNA for the CDR3: TGTGCCAGCAGCTTTATCTATTACGAGCAGTACTTC. Full variable domain (outside the CDR3, taken from reference TRBV7-2 and TRBJ2-7): GAGVSQSPSNKVTEKGKDVELRCDPISGHTALYWYRQSLGQGLEFLIYFQGNSAPDKSGLPSDRFSAERTGGSVSTLTIQRTQQEDSAVYLCASSFIYYEQYFGPGTRLTVT.